This T cell receptor (beta chain) was identified in a study of blood T cell repertoires in COVID-19. Each recovered donor of Cohort 3 presented with two negative PCRs, clearance, or symptom resolution. The data were produced by immunoSEQ multiplex PCR, yet TCRdb's version contains in-frame clones alone and is incomplete. The sample has over 150,000 clones; roughly 84% are singletons. The J segment lost 8 bases and the V segment lost 4 bases, leaving 9 bases of the junction unmatched. This CDR3 region has 15 residues. From germline, CDR1 is SGHRS and CDR2 YFSETQ. The chain is built from TRBV5-1 and TRBJ1-6, with 7 bases that match TRBD1. Material for sequencing was PBMCs or T cells enriched from blood (not recorded which). This TCR was sampled from a woman aged 50 to 65 who had recovered from COVID-19. The CDR3 sequence: CASSQMGRGDSPLHF. The CDR3 nucleotides are TGCGCCAGCAGCCAAATGGGCAGGGGGGATTCACCCCTCCACTTT.